The table lists the clone carrying this T cell receptor (beta chain) with a count of one. Its antigen is not identified. This record comes from a study of Ad26.COV2.S vaccination and SARS-CoV-2 variants. The method was immunoSEQ multiplex PCR; TCRdb's version includes in-frame clones alone and lacks a portion of them. Of over 100,000 clones listed, about three quarters are singletons. From germline, CDR1 is SGHDN and CDR2 FVKESK. The CDR3 is 15 residues long. The V end lost 4 bases, the J end lost 2 bases, and 14 bases lay between the germline ends. Study-level points and caveats: Total responses of T cells may have been underestimated by the analyses of TCR breadth and depth. The authors reported substantial breadth in spike-specific CD8+ and CD4+ T cell responses after vaccination. Relative to placebo recipients, vaccine recipients exhibited elevated spike-specific TCR breadth. Participants given vaccine showed non-spike TCR breadth similar to that of placebo recipients.

This specimen was peripheral blood, taken after recovery from COVID-19. This clonotype was sampled from a human donor who had recovered from COVID-19. The chain couples TRBV14 to TRBJ1-1, with D uncertain. In DNA, the CDR3 is TGTGCCAGCAGCCCCCAGGCGGGGATCAACACTGAAGCTTTCTTT. Its translation is CASSPQAGINTEAFF.